This T cell receptor beta chain was identified during a study of T cell responses to AZD1222 COVID-19 vaccine. Clones were read by immunoSEQ multiplex PCR, and TCRdb kept only the in-frame ones, dropping some. The profile shows about 94,000 clones, 85% of them singletons. V was shortened by 6 bases and J by 0 bases, with 8 bases between the two germline ends. Germline CDR1 is MDHEN and CDR2 is SYDVKM. The CDR3 length is 14 residues. V is TRBV28 and J is TRBJ1-4; D remains ambiguous. The source material was peripheral blood, sampled 28 days after the second AZD1222 dose. This TCR derives from an adult who received the AZD1222 COVID-19 vaccine. DNA of the CDR3: TGTGCCAGCAGATCACTGCCAACTAATGAAAAACTGTTTTTT. Translating gives CASRSLPTNEKLFF.